This passage covers 22 T cell receptor beta chains from one sample sequenced in a study of shared clonotypes between healthy human individuals. The table came from immunoSEQ multiplex PCR; TCRdb's copy has only in-frame clones and leaves some out. The data hold some 1,600,000 clones, with nearly 99% observed a single time. Sequenced: naive CD4+ T cells sorted from blood. The subset is: CD45RA+ positively selected. The origin of the receptors is a man under 40 in good health.

The chain uses TRBV27 and TRBJ2-1, with D possibly being TRBD2 (5 bases). The CDR3 spans 13 residues. Germline loops: CDR1 MNHEY, CDR2 SMNVEV (reference sequence). The ends were cut back, 0 bases at V and 7 bases at J, with 7 bases in the middle. For the CDR3, the DNA is TGTGCCAGCAGTTTATCGAGGAGGAATGAGCAGTTCTTC. As protein: CASSLSRRNEQFF.

This chain uses TRBV27 with TRBJ2-7; D is uncertain. The germline V and J ends were trimmed by 2 bases and 0 bases, with 8 bases remaining between them. Germline values: CDR1 MNHEY, CDR2 SMNVEV (reference sequence). The CDR3 has 14 amino acids. CDR3 DNA: TGTGCCAGCAGTTTAGTCGCAGACTCCTACGAGCAGTACTTC. Translating gives CASSLVADSYEQYF.

The chain carries TRBV6-1 and TRBJ2-7; 7 nucleotides agree with TRBD2. Germline V gives CDR1 MNHNS, CDR2 SASEGT. V shed 5 bases and J 6 bases; nucleotides not matched to a gene: 4. This CDR3 has 12 residues. The CDR3 DNA sequence: TGTGCCAGCAGTTGGTGGGGGGGCGAGCAGTACTTC. Its translation is CASSWWGGEQYF.

J is TRBJ2-7 and V is TRBV7-4; D not certain. The CDR3 consists of 14 residues. CDR1 SGHVT and CDR2 SQSDAQ come from the germline V gene. With 1 base removed from V and 4 bases from J, the gap between germline ends came to 11 bases. The CDR3 is CASSLGTRIYEQYF. The CDR3 nucleotides read TGTGCCAGCAGCTTAGGAACAAGGATTTACGAGCAGTACTTC.

V usage is TRBV30 and J usage is TRBJ2-2; D might be TRBD2 (5 bases). This CDR3 spans 13 amino acids. The germline V gene encodes CDR1 GTSNPN and CDR2 SVGIG (reference sequence). Trimming stripped 3 bases from V and 5 bases from J, with 10 bases between. CDR3 in DNA: TGTGCCTGGAGGTTAGCGTTAACCGGGGAGCTGTTTTTT. Its protein product is CAWRLALTGELFF.

This clone appeared a single time. The CDR3 spells CSAGRTEETQYF. Written as DNA, the CDR3 is TGCAGCGCTGGACGCACCGAAGAGACCCAGTACTTC. The chain recombines TRBV29-1 with TRBJ2-5; D is uncertain. CDR1 and CDR2 from the germline V gene are SQVTM and ANQGSEA. V lost 7 bases, J lost 3 bases, and 12 bases lay in between. The CDR3 loop spans 12 amino acids.

V and J are TRBV5-6 and TRBJ2-5; 9 bases agree with TRBD2. The CDR3 runs 16 residues. In germline, CDR1 is SGHDT, CDR2 YYEEEE. V was pared by 1 base and J by 3 bases, with 7 bases of the junction left unmatched. The DNA for the CDR3 is TGTGCCAGCAGCTTGTTGTCTAGCGGGACGAAAGAGACCCAGTACTTC. It codes for CASSLLSSGTKETQYF.

CDR3 sequence (DNA): TGTGCCAGCTCACCACTGTACGGACTAGCGGGCGCCAGCTCCTACAATGAGCAGTTCTTC. Protein: CASSPLYGLAGASSYNEQFF. The chain recombines TRBV18 with TRBJ2-1; 11 bases are a match to TRBD2. The CDR3 has 20 amino acids. V trimming: 1 base; J trimming: 0 bases; junction bases outside the gene matches: 11. Germline CDR1 reads KGHSH; CDR2 reads LQKENI.

This sequence joins TRBV5-4 and TRBJ2-3; the D gene is possibly TRBD1 (6 bases). CDR1 and CDR2 (germline): SGHNT, YYREEE (reference sequence). V lost 5 bases, J lost 0 bases, and 13 bases lay in between. The CDR3 has 15 amino acids. The CDR3 loop is CASRPGQISTDTQYF. The CDR3 nucleotides are TGTGCCAGCAGACCCGGACAGATTAGCACAGATACGCAGTATTTT.

J is TRBJ1-1 and V is TRBV5-1; perhaps TRBD1 as D (5 bases). Germline CDR1 and CDR2: SGHRS and YFSETQ. This CDR3 is built from 14 residues. Trimming took 4 bases from V and 1 from J, leaving 11 bases between them. The CDR3 region is CASSAGLSNTEAFF. The CDR3 coding sequence is TGCGCCAGCAGCGCGGGACTTTCGAACACTGAAGCTTTCTTT.

This clone was recorded once. The CDR3 sequence is CASSLGRNTGELFF. The DNA of the CDR3 is TGTGCCAGCAGCTTAGGAAGAAACACCGGGGAGCTGTTTTTT. The J gene is TRBJ2-2, the V gene TRBV11-3, with D unclear. Germline V gene data show CDR1 as SGHNT and CDR2 as YENEEA. This CDR3 contains 14 residues. The V and J ends lost 1 base and 2 bases respectively, with 5 bases between them.

The chain couples TRBV5-1 to TRBJ1-2; no clear D gene. The V gene lost 0 bases and the J gene lost 9 bases, with 12 bases spanning the gap. The germline V gene has CDR1 SGHRS and CDR2 YFSETQ. This CDR3 has 13 amino acids. The CDR3 region is CASSLAGGNSYTF. The CDR3 DNA is TGCGCCAGCAGCTTGGCCGGCGGGAACAGCTACACCTTC.

As regards this clone: Other DNA sequences in the same sample also yield this CDR3. The chain combines TRBV6-5 with TRBJ2-7, with D perhaps matching TRBD1 (6 bases). The V gene's germline CDR1 is MNHEY and CDR2 SVGAGI. V shed 4 bases and J shed 0 bases, with 10 bases lying between them. The CDR3 spans 14 residues. In DNA, the CDR3 is TGTGCCAGCAGTTCGACAGGAAGCTCCTACGAGCAGTACTTC. It is translated as CASSSTGSSYEQYF.

The chain joins TRBV7-9 to TRBJ2-4; a possible D gene is TRBD1 (5 bases). The length of the CDR3 is 14 residues. The germline CDR1 and CDR2 sequences are SEHNR and FQNEAQ (reference sequence). Trimming cost V 0 bases and J 6 bases, with 9 bases left between them. The CDR3 loop is CASSLAQGANIQYF. The CDR3 nucleotides read TGTGCCAGCAGCTTAGCGCAGGGTGCAAACATTCAGTACTTC.

The J gene is TRBJ2-5, the V gene TRBV5-1; TRBD2 matches at 8 bases. V dropped 1 base and J dropped 4; count of bases not matched to a gene: 6. CDR1 SGHRS and CDR2 YFSETQ come from the germline V gene. This CDR3 comprises 15 residues. The CDR3, as DNA: TGCGCCAGCAGCTTGCTAGCGGGCAGCGTAGAGACCCAGTACTTC. Its translation: CASSLLAGSVETQYF.

V is TRBV7-6 and J is TRBJ2-1; 12 bases fit TRBD2. The CDR3 extends over 15 amino acids. The V and J ends lost 5 bases and 8 bases, in that order; junction bases with no gene match: 7. Germline V gene sequence: CDR1 SGHVS, CDR2 FNYEAQ. In DNA form, the CDR3 reads TGTGCCAGCAGCCAGACTAGCGGGAGCTCCTATGAGCAGTTCTTC. Amino acids: CASSQTSGSSYEQFF.

The gene calls are TRBV27 and TRBJ1-5; 8 bases fit TRBD1. Trimming cost V 6 bases and J 3 bases; bases outside gene matches: 7. The CDR3 contains 15 residues. Germline assignment: CDR1 MNHEY and CDR2 SMNVEV (reference sequence). The chain's CDR3 is CASRAGGAPNQPQHF. The CDR3 DNA reads as TGTGCCAGCAGGGCAGGGGGCGCCCCCAATCAGCCCCAGCATTTT.

For the CDR3, the DNA is TGTGCCAGCTCACCTATCACAGGACAAACAACTAATGAAAAACTGTTTTTT. Protein: CASSPITGQTTNEKLFF. The chain joins TRBV18 to TRBJ1-4, with TRBD1 as a possible D gene (5 bases). CDR1 is KGHSH and CDR2 is LQKENI in the germline V gene. CDR3 length equals 17 residues. The germline V and J ends were trimmed by 3 bases and 0 bases, with 14 bases remaining between them.

V and J are TRBV7-3 and TRBJ2-6; 9 nucleotides line up with TRBD2. Losses at the gene ends were 5 bases for V and 2 bases for J; bases not matched to a gene: 10. CDR1 SGHTA and CDR2 FQGTGA come from the germline V gene. The CDR3 covers 18 residues. This CDR3 reads CASSRFGGRVAGANVLTF. CDR3 nucleotides: TGTGCCAGCAGCCGATTCGGCGGGAGGGTAGCTGGGGCCAACGTCCTGACTTTC.

The chain couples TRBV27 to TRBJ2-2; the D gene could be TRBD1 or TRBD2 (5 bases each). CDR3 length equals 15 residues. The V end lost 5 bases, the J end lost 3 bases, and 13 bases lay between the germline ends. Germline V gene data show CDR1 as MNHEY and CDR2 as SMNVEV (reference sequence). The DNA for the CDR3 is TGTGCCAGCAGTCCCCTGCTGGGGGACACCGGGGAGCTGTTTTTT. As protein: CASSPLLGDTGELFF.

The chain recombines TRBV10-1 with TRBJ2-1; no clear D gene. There are 15 residues in the CDR3. Trimming took off 3 bases at V and 10 bases at J, with 19 bases between the two ends. CDR1 is WNHNN, CDR2 SYGVQD, per germline (reference sequence). The CDR3 DNA is TGCGCCAGCAGTGACTCTATGAGTCCCCCTGCGGAGCAGTTCTTC. It is translated as CASSDSMSPPAEQFF.

The count of this clone is one. V is TRBV7-8 and J is TRBJ2-3; D is possibly TRBD2 (7 bases). V shed 4 bases and J shed 6 bases, with 23 bases lying between them. The germline gives CDR1 SGHVS, CDR2 FQNEAQ. The CDR3 spans 17 residues. DNA for the CDR3: TGTGCCAGCAGCTACAACTACCGCGGGGGCAAACTGGATACGCAGTATTTT. Its protein is CASSYNYRGGKLDTQYF. The variable domain in full, with the rest retrieved from reference TRBV7-8 and TRBJ2-3, is GAGVSQSPRYKVAKRGQDVALRCDPISGHVSLFWYQQALGQGPEFLTYFQNEAQLDKSGLPSDRFFAERPEGSVSTLKIQRTQQEDSAVYLCASSYNYRGGKLDTQYFGPGTRLTVL.